The rows below give T cell receptor beta chains drawn from one sample of a study of beta chain features in type 1 diabetes. TCRdb's table, derived via immunoSEQ multiplex PCR, lists solely in-frame clones and lacks some. Of some 360,000 clones listed, 9.5% to 10% are singletons. Sequenced: central memory CD4+ T cells from blood. These receptors were collected from a young man with type 1 diabetes. CDR3s include the opening cysteine and the closing phenylalanine or tryptophan. Fields, in order: D gene, J gene, clone size, V gene, CDR3 DNA, CDR3 protein. D genes are given only for firm matches. Expanded clones are given a class, and other clones once, few, many or no size at all.

D: TRBD1
J: TRBJ2-6
size: .
V: TRBV5-1
DNA: TGCGCCAGCAGCCCGGGACAGGCGTTCTCTGGGGCCAACGTCCTGACTTTC
CDR3: CASSPGQAFSGANVLTF

D: .
J: TRBJ1-2
size: few
V: TRBV28
DNA: TGTGCCAGCAGTCCGCCTAACAGCCCAGGGGTTTTTACTTATGGCTACACCTTC
CDR3: CASSPPNSPGVFTYGYTF

D: TRBD2
J: TRBJ2-7
size: .
V: TRBV27
DNA: TGTGCCAGCAGTTGGACGGGGACTAGCACCTACGAGCAGTACTTC
CDR3: CASSWTGTSTYEQYF

D: TRBD1
J: TRBJ1-4
size: .
V: TRBV7-2
DNA: TGTGCCAGCAGCCAGGGACAGGGGGCCGGGGAACTGTTTTTT
CDR3: CASSQGQGAGELFF

D: .
J: TRBJ2-3
size: few
V: TRBV30
DNA: TGTGCCTGGAGGGGGCTTGTTACGCAGTATTTT
CDR3: CAWRGLVTQYF

D: TRBD1
J: TRBJ2-7
size: .
V: TRBV7-2
DNA: TGTGCCAGCAGCTTAAAGGGACAGGGGGGTGGAGCCTACGAGCAGTACTTC
CDR3: CASSLKGQGGGAYEQYF

D: TRBD2
J: TRBJ2-3
size: few
V: TRBV19
DNA: TGTGCCAGTAGTGGGCTAGCGGGTATATCAGATACGCAGTATTTT
CDR3: CASSGLAGISDTQYF

D: TRBD1
J: TRBJ1-1
size: many
V: TRBV18
DNA: TGTGCCAGCTCACTCGGACAGGGACGCACTGAAGCTTTCTTT
CDR3: CASSLGQGRTEAFF

D: TRBD1
J: TRBJ2-5
size: .
V: TRBV2
DNA: TGTGCCAGCAGCCCCAACAGGGGCCAAGAGACCCAGTACTTC
CDR3: CASSPNRGQETQYF

D: .
J: TRBJ2-1
size: many
V: TRBV15
DNA: TGTGCCACCAGCGCCGGGCTGCAGAATGAGCAGTTCTTC
CDR3: CATSAGLQNEQFF